These 29 T cell receptor beta chains came from one sample sequenced in a study of neurological immune-mediated disorders. TCRdb fed the 5' RACE reads into MiXCR, producing one record per CDR3 protein. The table shows about 55,000 distinct CDR3 sequences, with around 3.9% occurring only once. Sequencing was performed on PBMCs. Receptors were obtained from a man younger than 45 with multiple sclerosis.

Only a few counts were recorded for this clonotype. The chain is built from TRBV5-1 and TRBJ1-2, with D maybe TRBD1 (6 bases). This CDR3 is 13 amino acids long. With 4 bases removed from V and 6 bases from J, the gap between germline ends came to 13 bases. Germline lookup yields CDR1 SGHRS and CDR2 YFSETQ. CDR3 DNA sequence: TGCGCCAGCAGCCCGCGACAGGCCGATGGCTACACCTTC. Encoded protein: CASSPRQADGYTF.

This clonotype was observed a few times. The J gene is TRBJ2-1, the V gene TRBV7-2; 8 bases agree with TRBD2. The V gene end was trimmed by 1 base and the J gene end by 12 bases; junction bases not matched to a gene: 2. Per germline, CDR1 SGHTA and CDR2 FQGNSA. This CDR3 is 12 amino acids long. Here the CDR3 reads CASSLDRGGQFF. CDR3 coding DNA: TGTGCCAGCAGCTTAGACCGGGGGGGGCAGTTCTTC.

Many counts were recorded for this clonotype. The rearrangement links TRBV5-6 to TRBJ1-1; no reliable D call. Germline CDR1 and CDR2: SGHDT and YYEEEE. V lost 1 base, J lost 3 bases, and 4 bases lay in between. CDR3 length: 12 residues. The CDR3, as DNA: TGTGCCAGCAGCTTGCCCTACACTGAAGCTTTCTTT. Translating it yields CASSLPYTEAFF.

This clonotype was recorded many times. The rearrangement links TRBV5-1 to TRBJ2-2; maybe TRBD2 (5 bases). CDR1 is SGHRS, CDR2 YFSETQ, per germline. V was cut by 6 bases and J by 2 bases, with 8 bases left in between. CDR3 size: 13 residues. CDR3 region: CASKADNTGELFF. Here the CDR3 DNA reads TGCGCCAGCAAAGCGGACAACACCGGGGAGCTGTTTTTT.

This clonotype appeared many times. The rearrangement uses TRBV12-3 or TRBV12-4 and TRBJ2-7, with no clear D. The CDR3 spans 13 residues. V was shortened by 1 base and J by 0 bases, with 4 bases between the two germline ends. CDR3 in amino acids: CASSLEVSYEQYF. DNA for the CDR3: TGTGCCAGCAGTTTAGAGGTCTCCTACGAGCAGTACTTC.

Ten or more counts support this clonotype. This chain connects TRBV7-3 to TRBJ2-2; 11 bases align to TRBD1. From germline, CDR1 is SGHTA and CDR2 FQGTGA. CDR3 length equals 15 residues. Losses at the gene ends were 5 bases for V and 6 bases for J; bases not matched to a gene: 5. The CDR3 DNA reads as TGTGCCAGCAGCCTAGGGACAGGGGGATCCGGGGAGCTGTTTTTT. As protein: CASSLGTGGSGELFF.

This clonotype came up many times. V gene TRBV5-1 combines with J gene TRBJ2-3; the D call may be TRBD1 or TRBD2 (5 bases each). Germline CDR1 SGHRS, CDR2 YFSETQ. This CDR3 contains 16 residues. Trimming removed 7 bases from V and 2 bases from J, with 20 bases in between. CDR3 sequence: CASSSQPGPTTDTQYF. The CDR3 DNA is TGCGCCAGCTCCTCCCAACCGGGACCGACCACAGATACGCAGTATTTT.

This clonotype was counted at least ten times. The chain uses TRBV20-1 and TRBJ1-2; D might be TRBD1 (6 bases). The CDR3 has 13 amino acids. With 0 bases removed from V and 4 bases from J, the gap between germline ends came to 9 bases. CDR1 and CDR2 (germline): DFQATT, SNEGSKA (reference sequence). As DNA, the CDR3 is TGCAGTGCTAGAGATCCGACAGGCTATGGCTACACCTTC. Translated: CSARDPTGYGYTF.

This clonotype has at least ten counts. The chain combines TRBV28 with TRBJ2-7; possible D gene TRBD1, 7 bases. The CDR3 runs to 14 residues. Trimming stripped 3 bases from V and 7 bases from J, with 16 bases between. Germline CDR1 MDHEN, CDR2 SYDVKM. CDR3 coding DNA: TGTGCCAGCAGTTTTCGGGACCCAGGGGGGGAGCAGTACTTC. Translated, it gives CASSFRDPGGEQYF.

The table lists this clonotype with many counts. The chain has TRBV7-9 and TRBJ1-2; D possibly corresponds to TRBD1 (6 bases). This CDR3 has 14 residues. Germline CDR1 reads SEHNR; CDR2 reads FQNEAQ (reference sequence). The ends were cut back, 3 bases at V and 4 bases at J, with 12 bases in the middle. The CDR3 here is CASSFGTPSYGYTF. DNA of the CDR3: TGTGCCAGCAGCTTCGGGACACCCTCCTATGGCTACACCTTC. The full variable domain, rest sourced from reference TRBV7-9 and TRBJ1-2, is DTGVSQNPRHKITKRGQNVTFRCDPISEHNRLYWYRQTLGQGPEFLTYFQNEAQLEKSRLLSDRFSAERPKGSFSTLEIQRTEQGDSAMYLCASSFGTPSYGYTFGSGTRLTVV.

A word on this clonotype: Given a much more abundant clone one base away, this may be a read error. This rearrangement joins TRBV2 to TRBJ2-3; maybe TRBD2 (5 bases). CDR1 and CDR2 from the germline V gene are SNHLY and FYNNEI. Trimming shortened V by 7 bases and J by 4 bases, and 18 bases separated the two germline ends. The CDR3 sequence is 15 residues long. CDR3 amino acids: CASTGSGKTPDTQYF. The DNA of the CDR3 is TGTGCCAGCACGGGGAGCGGAAAGACCCCAGATACGCAGTATTTT. The full variable domain, completed using reference TRBV2 and TRBJ2-3, is EPEVTQTPSHQVTQMGQEVILRCVPISNHLYFYWYRQILGQKVEFLVSFYNNEISEKSEIFDDQFSVERPDGSNFTLKIRSTKLEDSAMYFCASTGSGKTPDTQYFGPGTRLTVL.

As regards this clonotype: A much bigger clone sits one base away, suggesting this may be a read error. The chain employs TRBV20-1 and TRBJ2-3; D could derive from TRBD1 or TRBD2 (6 bases each). The CDR3 length is 17 residues. Germline CDR1 is DFQATT and CDR2 is SNEGSKA (reference sequence). The CDR3 sequence: CSAIYLTGTTSRDTQYF. The CDR3 DNA is TGCAGTGCTATCTACCTCACCGGGACAACTAGCAGAGATACGCAGTATTTT.

This clonotype showed up many times. The CDR3: CASSYSRTGAYEQYF. Here the CDR3 DNA reads TGTGCCAGCAGTTACTCCCGGACAGGGGCCTACGAGCAGTACTTC. The chain carries TRBV6-5 and TRBJ2-7, with TRBD1 matching over 9 bases. The junction had 2 bases not matched to a gene; V was cut back by 0 bases and J by 2 bases. This CDR3 contains 15 residues. Per the germline V gene, CDR1 is MNHEY and CDR2 is SVGAGI.

At least ten counts were recorded for this clonotype. This CDR3 is CASSLEGTVNTEAFF. In nucleotides, the CDR3 is TGCGCCAGCAGCTTGGAGGGGACAGTGAACACTGAAGCTTTCTTT. The chain couples TRBV5-1 to TRBJ1-1; 7 nucleotides line up with TRBD1. The CDR3 totals 15 residues. Trimming took 0 bases from V and 0 from J; bases not matched to a gene: 2. CDR1 is SGHRS, CDR2 YFSETQ, per germline. Using reference TRBV5-1 and TRBJ1-1 for the parts outside the CDR3, the full variable domain is KAGVTQTPRYLIKTRGQQVTLSCSPISGHRSVSWYQQTPGQGLQFLFEYFSETQRNKGNFPGRFSGRQFSNSRSEMNVSTLELGDSALYLCASSLEGTVNTEAFFGQGTRLTVV.

The table lists this clonotype with many counts. The genes are TRBV5-5 and TRBJ1-5, with D unresolved. The CDR3 runs 15 residues. V lost 0 bases and J lost 4, with 11 bases in between. Germline V gene sequence: CDR1 SGHKS, CDR2 YYEKEE (reference sequence). As DNA, the CDR3 is TGTGCCAGCAGCTTGGAGGTGACGGATAATCAGCCCCAGCATTTT. Translated, it gives CASSLEVTDNQPQHF.

Ten or more counts support this clonotype. The gene calls are TRBV7-9 and TRBJ2-5; 7 bases match TRBD2. Germline lookup yields CDR1 SEHNR and CDR2 FQNEAQ (reference sequence). The V gene end was trimmed by 3 bases and the J gene end by 4 bases; junction bases not matched to a gene: 5. The CDR3 has 14 residues. CDR3 protein: CASSFLGGGETQYF. CDR3 DNA: TGTGCCAGCAGCTTTCTTGGGGGGGGAGAGACCCAGTACTTC.

The chain carries TRBV20-1 and TRBJ1-1; a weak D match, TRBD1 (6 bases). Trimming took off 7 bases at V and 1 base at J, with 10 bases between the two ends. CDR3 size: 12 residues. The germline V gene has CDR1 DFQATT and CDR2 SNEGSKA (reference sequence). The CDR3 spells CSVLRGNTEAFF. In nucleotides, the CDR3 is TGCAGTGTTCTCAGGGGGAACACTGAAGCTTTCTTT.

This clonotype came up many times. The gene calls are TRBV5-1 and TRBJ2-3; D may be TRBD2 (6 bases). This CDR3 comprises 15 residues. From germline, CDR1 is SGHRS and CDR2 YFSETQ. The ends were cut back, 1 base at V and 4 bases at J, with 13 bases in the middle. CDR3 loop: CASSLSGGVPDTQYF. For the CDR3, the DNA is TGCGCCAGCAGCTTGTCAGGCGGGGTTCCAGATACGCAGTATTTT.

This clonotype was counted ten times or more. The J gene is TRBJ2-2, the V gene TRBV3-1; 7 bases match TRBD2. Germline values: CDR1 LGHDT, CDR2 YNNKEL (reference sequence). J gave up 7 bases and V 3 bases, and 8 bases lay outside the gene matches. This CDR3 is 15 amino acids long. CDR3 in DNA: TGTGCCAGCAGCCAGAGTAGCGGGTTTGACGGGGAGCTGTTTTTT. Protein product: CASSQSSGFDGELFF. The entire variable domain, with the rest obtained from reference TRBV3-1 and TRBJ2-2, is as follows: DTAVSQTPKYLVTQMGNDKSIKCEQNLGHDTMYWYKQDSKKFLKIMFSYNNKELIINETVPNRFSPKSPDKAHLNLHINSLELGDSAVYFCASSQSSGFDGELFFGEGSRLTVL.

Here the CDR3 reads CASSLGSGGMNSPLHF. The CDR3 DNA follows: TGTGCCAGCAGCTTAGGGTCGGGGGGGATGAATTCACCCCTCCACTTT. This rearrangement joins TRBV7-8 to TRBJ1-6; D might be TRBD1 (5 bases). Trimming shortened V by 1 base and J by 7 bases, and 14 bases separated the two germline ends. CDR1 is SGHVS, CDR2 FQNEAQ, per germline. This CDR3 is 16 amino acids long.

This clonotype was seen ten or more times. V usage is TRBV29-1 and J usage is TRBJ2-1; D not certain. This CDR3 region has 12 residues. Germline V lookup: CDR1 SQVTM, CDR2 ANQGSEA. Trimming removed 8 bases from V and 4 bases from J, with 12 bases in between. The CDR3 protein is CSLAASYNEQFF. Written as DNA, the CDR3 is TGCAGCCTTGCGGCGTCTTACAATGAGCAGTTCTTC.

The sample holds many counts of this clonotype. V and J are TRBV20-1 and TRBJ2-1; D is tentatively TRBD1 or TRBD2 (5 bases each). The V gene's germline CDR1 is DFQATT and CDR2 SNEGSKA (reference sequence). The ends were cut back, 5 bases at V and 9 bases at J, with 5 bases in the middle. The CDR3 loop spans 9 amino acids. The CDR3 is CSAGTEQFF. The CDR3 nucleotides are TGCAGTGCTGGGACTGAGCAGTTCTTC.

This clonotype was picked up many times. The chain joins TRBV29-1 to TRBJ1-2, with D uncertain. CDR3 length equals 12 residues. CDR1 and CDR2 from the germline V gene are SQVTM and ANQGSEA. The V end was cut by 4 bases, the J end by 7 bases, with 13 bases between. The CDR3 loop is CSVVGLGPGYTF. CDR3 in DNA: TGCAGCGTTGTTGGCCTTGGGCCTGGCTACACCTTC.

This clonotype was seen ten or more times. The rearrangement uses TRBV9 and TRBJ1-4; 8 bases align to TRBD1. The CDR3 sequence is 17 residues long. The germline V gene has CDR1 SGDLS and CDR2 YYNGEE. J gave up 6 bases and V 5 bases, and 15 bases lay outside the gene matches. The CDR3 region has the DNA TGTGCCAGCAGAGGGGGGCAGGGGGCGTCTTCCTATGAAAAACTGTTTTTT. Translating gives CASRGGQGASSYEKLFF.

This clonotype was picked up many times. The chain carries TRBV15 and TRBJ2-7; TRBD2 aligns across 7 bases. Germline CDR1 and CDR2: LNHNV and YYDKDF (reference sequence). The ends lost 3 bases at V and 6 bases at J; junction bases unmatched: 11. This CDR3 is 15 amino acids long. The CDR3 DNA reads TGTGCCACCAGCAGTGATGAGACTAGCAACGGCGAGCAGTACTTC. It codes for CATSSDETSNGEQYF.

This clonotype was detected ten times or more. The chain combines TRBV5-1 with TRBJ1-5; D gene uncertain. This CDR3 contains 14 residues. Trimming shortened V by 1 base and J by 3 bases, and 8 bases separated the two germline ends. Germline CDR1 SGHRS, CDR2 YFSETQ. CDR3 coding DNA: TGCGCCAGCAGCTTGTGGCCAGACAATCAGCCCCAGCATTTT. Residues: CASSLWPDNQPQHF.

The table lists this clonotype with many counts. The chain joins TRBV27 to TRBJ1-2; tentative D call: TRBD1 (5 bases). V was clipped by 5 bases and J by 4 bases, with 17 bases between them. The CDR3 has 15 residues. The germline V gene has CDR1 MNHEY and CDR2 SMNVEV (reference sequence). The CDR3 region has the DNA TGTGCCAGCAGTAATATCGTGGCAGGGTTCTATGGCTACACCTTC. Its protein is CASSNIVAGFYGYTF.

This clonotype was recorded many times. The chain recombines TRBV5-1 with TRBJ1-3, with 7 nucleotides matching TRBD1. CDR3 length: 16 residues. V shed 5 bases, J shed 0 bases, and the junction held 8 bases outside the gene matches. Germline V gene sequence: CDR1 SGHRS, CDR2 YFSETQ. Written as DNA, the CDR3 is TGCGCCAGCAGACAGGGACAGCAATCCTCTGGAAACACCATATATTTT. Its protein is CASRQGQQSSGNTIYF.

This clonotype was detected many times. V and J are TRBV15 and TRBJ2-7; a weak D match, TRBD1 (5 bases). V was pared by 5 bases and J by 3 bases, with 8 bases between. The CDR3 covers 12 residues. The germline CDR1 and CDR2 sequences are LNHNV and YYDKDF (reference sequence). CDR3 protein: CATSDRDYEQYF. The CDR3 DNA follows: TGTGCCACCAGCGACAGAGACTACGAGCAGTACTTC.